The 19 T cell receptor beta chains in this list originate from one sample, sequenced in a study of T cell responses to AZD1222 COVID-19 vaccine. The assay was immunoSEQ multiplex PCR, and TCRdb's table has in-frame clones only and misses some. The sample gives 99,000 or so clones, over 90% of which show up once; about 5% is in the top ten. The source material was peripheral blood, sampled on day 0 of AZD1222 vaccination. The receptors derive from an adult in good health.

V and J are TRBV18 and TRBJ2-7; TRBD2 aligns across 7 bases. The ends lost 1 base at V and 4 bases at J; junction bases unmatched: 10. Germline CDR1 is KGHSH and CDR2 is LQKENI. The CDR3 runs to 16 residues. For the CDR3, the DNA is TGTGCCAGCTCACCACGGGTAGGCGGGAGCGGGTACGAGCAGTACTTC. Translated: CASSPRVGGSGYEQYF. Drawing the rest from reference TRBV18 and TRBJ2-7, the complete variable domain is NAGVMQNPRHLVRRRGQEARLRCSPMKGHSHVYWYRQLPEEGLKFMVYLQKENIIDESGMPKERFSAEFPKEGPSILRIQQVVRGDSAAYFCASSPRVGGSGYEQYFGPGTRLTVT.

The V and J genes are TRBV5-1 and TRBJ1-4, with no clear D. The CDR3 consists of 16 residues. From germline, CDR1 is SGHRS and CDR2 YFSETQ. Trimming removed 0 bases at V and 5 bases at J, with 14 bases between. The CDR3 spells CASSLAVRSENEKLFF. For the CDR3, the DNA is TGCGCCAGCAGCTTGGCCGTGAGGTCAGAGAATGAAAAACTGTTTTTT.

The chain links TRBV24-1 to TRBJ1-2, with a tentative D call TRBD1 (6 bases). Germline V CDR1 and CDR2: KGHDR, SFDVKD. The CDR3 sequence is 12 residues long. V dropped 7 bases and J dropped 5 bases, with 10 bases sitting between them. In DNA, the CDR3 is TGTGCCACCAGGGACAGCGAATATGGCTACACCTTC. Translated, it gives CATRDSEYGYTF.

Only one count was recorded for this clone. The genes are TRBV6-5 and TRBJ2-2, with no clear D. The germline V gene has CDR1 MNHEY and CDR2 SVGAGI. There are 12 residues in the CDR3. V gave up 5 bases and J gave up 4 bases, with 5 bases separating them. The DNA for the CDR3 is TGTGCCAGCAGTAGAGGCACCGGGGAGCTGTTTTTT. Translating it yields CASSRGTGELFF.

CDR3 DNA sequence: TGCGCCAGCAGCCAAGGGAGGATGGGGAACACTGAAGCTTTCTTT. As protein: CASSQGRMGNTEAFF. V usage is TRBV4-1 and J usage is TRBJ1-1, with D unresolved. Germline CDR1 reads MGHRA; CDR2 reads YSYEKL. The ends were cut back, 1 base at V and 1 base at J, with 10 bases in the middle. The length of the CDR3 is 15 residues.

CDR3 loop: CASSVANLAGVSEQYF. CDR3 coding DNA: TGTGCCAGCAGCGTAGCCAACCTAGCGGGAGTCAGCGAGCAGTACTTC. The chain combines TRBV9 with TRBJ2-7, with 10 bases fitting TRBD2. The CDR3 runs 16 residues. The V gene's germline CDR1 is SGDLS and CDR2 YYNGEE. The J segment lost 6 bases and the V segment lost 0 bases, leaving 9 bases of the junction unmatched. Based on the CDR3 plus reference TRBV9 and TRBJ2-7, the full variable domain is DSGVTQTPKHLITATGQRVTLRCSPRSGDLSVYWYQQSLDQGLQFLIQYYNGEERAKGNILERFSAQQFPDLHSELNLSSLELGDSALYFCASSVANLAGVSEQYFGPGTRLTVT.

The chain joins TRBV6-5 to TRBJ2-1; D gene unclear. The length of the CDR3 is 13 residues. Per germline, CDR1 MNHEY and CDR2 SVGAGI. V lost 6 bases, J lost 5 bases, and 11 bases lay in between. The chain's CDR3 is CASRVISHNEQFF. In DNA form, the CDR3 reads TGTGCCAGCAGAGTAATATCCCACAATGAGCAGTTCTTC.

This chain uses TRBV28 with TRBJ1-2, with a possible D match to TRBD1 (6 bases). Germline V gene sequence: CDR1 MDHEN, CDR2 SYDVKM. The CDR3 runs 16 residues. V shed 3 bases and J shed 3 bases, with 17 bases lying between them. This CDR3 reads CASSLMGGQGDYGYTF. DNA for the CDR3: TGTGCCAGCAGTTTGATGGGGGGGCAGGGTGACTATGGCTACACCTTC.

V is TRBV21-1 and J is TRBJ1-5. TRBV21-1 is described as a pseudogene. The CDR3 is made up of 12 amino acids. The CDR3 loop reads CASSRRDQPQHF. CDR3 coding DNA: TGTGCCAGCAGCAGGAGGGATCAGCCCCAGCATTTT.

The V call is TRBV10-1, the J call TRBJ2-1, with 9 bases identical to TRBD2. This CDR3 spans 14 amino acids. V lost 3 bases to trimming and J lost 4 bases; unmatched junction nucleotides: 1. The germline CDR1 and CDR2 sequences are WNHNN and SYGVQD (reference sequence). The DNA for the CDR3 is TGCGCCAGCAGTGAAAGCGGGGGGTACAATGAGCAGTTCTTC. Residues: CASSESGGYNEQFF.

The V and J genes are TRBV9 and TRBJ2-1; the D is unclear. Trimming took off 8 bases at V and 9 bases at J, with 12 bases between the two ends. Looked up from germline, CDR1 is SGDLS and CDR2 is YYNGEE. This CDR3 region has 11 residues. The chain's CDR3 is CASSPGGEQFF. CDR3 nucleotides: TGTGCCAGTTCCCCCGGCGGTGAGCAGTTCTTC.

The chain joins TRBV28 to TRBJ2-7, with D maybe TRBD1 (5 bases). This CDR3 is 12 amino acids long. Germline V gene sequence: CDR1 MDHEN, CDR2 SYDVKM. Trimming removed 6 bases at V and 6 bases at J, with 12 bases between. The CDR3 protein is CASRDQGGEQYF. The CDR3 DNA reads as TGTGCCAGCAGGGATCAGGGTGGCGAGCAGTACTTC.

The V call is TRBV10-3, the J call TRBJ2-1, with 8 nucleotides matching TRBD1. The CDR3 is 13 amino acids. The germline V gene encodes CDR1 ENHRY and CDR2 SYGVKD. The ends lost 2 bases at V and 13 bases at J; junction bases unmatched: 7. CDR3 sequence: CAISEVGGQGQFF. The CDR3 DNA reads as TGTGCCATCAGTGAGGTTGGTGGACAGGGCCAGTTCTTC.

The chain joins TRBV10-3 to TRBJ2-7, with TRBD2 matching 8 bases. Germline CDR1 is ENHRY and CDR2 is SYGVKD. With 0 bases clipped from V and 5 bases from J, the junction kept 3 bases outside the gene matches. The CDR3 runs 14 residues. CDR3 amino acids: CAISESISGNEQYF. The CDR3 coding sequence is TGTGCCATCAGTGAGTCTATTAGCGGGAACGAGCAGTACTTC.

The CDR3 is CASSLVGGGNQPQHF. The CDR3, as DNA: TGTGCCAGCAGCTTAGTCGGAGGTGGGAATCAGCCCCAGCATTTT. The rearrangement links TRBV7-2 to TRBJ1-5, with D uncertain. The CDR3 contains 15 residues. Trimming pared 1 base from V and 4 bases from J, leaving 11 bases between. Germline V gene lookup returns CDR1 SGHTA and CDR2 FQGNSA.

The chain joins TRBV25-1 to TRBJ1-4; D gene unclear. CDR3 length equals 13 residues. CDR1 and CDR2 (germline): MGHDK, SYGVNS. Deletions cut 1 base from V and 4 bases from J, with 4 bases between. DNA for the CDR3: TGTGCCAGCAGTGAATGGGGTAATGAAAAACTGTTTTTT. Amino acid sequence: CASSEWGNEKLFF.

The rearrangement links TRBV7-9 to TRBJ1-4; 8 positions agree with TRBD1. This CDR3 is 16 amino acids long. The V gene end was trimmed by 1 base and the J gene end by 7 bases; junction bases not matched to a gene: 8. Germline CDR1 is SEHNR and CDR2 is FQNEAQ (reference sequence). In DNA, the CDR3 is TGTGCCAGCAGCTTAGTCGGTCAGGGGGCGCGTGAAAAACTGTTTTTT. Its translation: CASSLVGQGAREKLFF.

The chain employs TRBV30 and TRBJ2-5; D may be TRBD1 (6 bases). Germline V gene sequence: CDR1 GTSNPN, CDR2 SVGIG (reference sequence). This CDR3 is 12 amino acids long. The CDR3 reads CARGTTQETQYF. The CDR3 DNA reads as TGTGCGAGAGGGACAACCCAAGAGACCCAGTACTTC.

The V gene is TRBV19, the J gene TRBJ1-5; TRBD1 matches at 8 bases. The CDR3 extends over 16 amino acids. With 1 base clipped from V and 0 bases from J, the junction kept 2 bases outside the gene matches. Germline CDR1 LNHDA, CDR2 SQIVND (reference sequence). The CDR3 region has the DNA TGTGCCAGTAGTATAGGGACAGGGAATAGCAATCAGCCCCAGCATTTT. Translation: CASSIGTGNSNQPQHF.